This TCR beta chain came from a study of shared T cell receptors in the human thymus. TCRdb's table, derived via immunoSEQ multiplex PCR, lists solely in-frame clones and lacks some. The sample has about 610,000 clones, more than 75% seen once. The CDR3 sequence is 17 residues long. V lost 6 bases, J lost 0 bases, and 19 bases lay in between. Germline values: CDR1 MDHEN, CDR2 SYDVKM. These same data were also listed under a study on human thymus T cells. That study adds: Corrective cardiac operations yielded the resected thymus tissue. What appeared biased in thymic and blood repertoires was the usage of V and J genes. A high degree of thymic repertoire overlap among unrelated individuals was reported in related research.

Input material: thymocytes. The chain carries TRBV28 and TRBJ2-3; TRBD2 might be the D (6 bases). The source is a boy under two years old with a congenital heart defect. The CDR3 DNA sequence: TGTGCCAGCAGCCAACAAGGGAGGCCCATTAGCACAGATACGCAGTATTTT. Amino acids: CASSQQGRPISTDTQYF.